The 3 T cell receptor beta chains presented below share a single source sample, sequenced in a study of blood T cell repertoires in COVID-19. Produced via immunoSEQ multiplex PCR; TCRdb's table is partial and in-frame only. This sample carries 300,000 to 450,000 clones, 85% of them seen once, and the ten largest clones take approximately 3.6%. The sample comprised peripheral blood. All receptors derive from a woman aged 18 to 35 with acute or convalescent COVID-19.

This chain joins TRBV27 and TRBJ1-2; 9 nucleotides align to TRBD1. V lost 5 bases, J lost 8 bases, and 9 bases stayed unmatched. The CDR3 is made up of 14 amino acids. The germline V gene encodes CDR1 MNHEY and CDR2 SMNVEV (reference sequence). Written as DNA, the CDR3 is TGTGCCAGCAGTCCTACAGGGGGCGCGGTGGGCTACACCTTC. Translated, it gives CASSPTGGAVGYTF.

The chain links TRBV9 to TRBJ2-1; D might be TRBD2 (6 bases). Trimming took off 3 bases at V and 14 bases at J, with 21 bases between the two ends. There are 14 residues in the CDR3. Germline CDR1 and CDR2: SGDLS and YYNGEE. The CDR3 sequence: CASSAENSGPGKFF. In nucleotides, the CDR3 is TGTGCCAGCAGCGCTGAGAATAGCGGCCCCGGTAAGTTCTTC. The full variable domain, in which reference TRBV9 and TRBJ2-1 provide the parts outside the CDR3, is DSGVTQTPKHLITATGQRVTLRCSPRSGDLSVYWYQQSLDQGLQFLIQYYNGEERAKGNILERFSAQQFPDLHSELNLSSLELGDSALYFCASSAENSGPGKFFGPGTRLTVL.

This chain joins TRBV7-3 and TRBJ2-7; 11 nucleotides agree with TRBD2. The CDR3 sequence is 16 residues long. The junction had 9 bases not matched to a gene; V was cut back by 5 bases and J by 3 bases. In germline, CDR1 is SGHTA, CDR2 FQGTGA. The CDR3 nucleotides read TGTGCCAGCAGCCCTCAGACTAGCGGGACGTACTACGAGCAGTACTTC. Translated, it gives CASSPQTSGTYYEQYF.